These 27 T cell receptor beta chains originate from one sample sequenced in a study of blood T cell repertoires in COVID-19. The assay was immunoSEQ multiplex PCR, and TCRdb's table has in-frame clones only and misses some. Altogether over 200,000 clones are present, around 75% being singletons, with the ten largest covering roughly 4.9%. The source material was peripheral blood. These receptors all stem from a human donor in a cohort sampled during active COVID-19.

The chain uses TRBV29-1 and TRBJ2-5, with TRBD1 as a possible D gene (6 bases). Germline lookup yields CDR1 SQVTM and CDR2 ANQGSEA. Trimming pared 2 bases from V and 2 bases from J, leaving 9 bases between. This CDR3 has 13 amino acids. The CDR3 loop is CSVESGQQETQYF. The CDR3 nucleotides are TGCAGCGTTGAATCTGGACAGCAAGAGACCCAGTACTTC.

The CDR3 reads CASSRTGGLQPQHF. The CDR3 nucleotides read TGTGCCAGCAGCCGGACAGGGGGCCTTCAGCCCCAGCATTTT. The chain combines TRBV3-1 (or the pseudogene TRBV3-2) with TRBJ1-5; 11 bases fit TRBD1. The CDR3 is made up of 14 amino acids. V was pared by 4 bases and J by 6 bases, with 2 bases of the junction left unmatched. Germline loops: CDR1 LGHDT, CDR2 YNNKEL (reference sequence).

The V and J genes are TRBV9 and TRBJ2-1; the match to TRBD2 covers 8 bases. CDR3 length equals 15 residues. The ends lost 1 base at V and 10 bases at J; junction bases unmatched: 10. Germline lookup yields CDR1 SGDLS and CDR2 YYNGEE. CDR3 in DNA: TGTGCCAGCAGCGTAAGGGCGGGAGGCATCCCCGAGCAGTTCTTC. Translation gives CASSVRAGGIPEQFF. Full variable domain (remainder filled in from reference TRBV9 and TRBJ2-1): DSGVTQTPKHLITATGQRVTLRCSPRSGDLSVYWYQQSLDQGLQFLIQYYNGEERAKGNILERFSAQQFPDLHSELNLSSLELGDSALYFCASSVRAGGIPEQFFGPGTRLTVL.

CDR3 protein: CASSEAQGAYTEAFF. The CDR3 DNA follows: TGTGCCAGCAGTGAAGCACAGGGGGCGTACACTGAAGCTTTCTTT. The chain uses TRBV2 and TRBJ1-1, with 9 bases that match TRBD1. There are 15 residues in the CDR3. Losses at the gene ends were 0 bases for V and 3 bases for J; bases not matched to a gene: 2. Looked up from germline, CDR1 is SNHLY and CDR2 is FYNNEI.

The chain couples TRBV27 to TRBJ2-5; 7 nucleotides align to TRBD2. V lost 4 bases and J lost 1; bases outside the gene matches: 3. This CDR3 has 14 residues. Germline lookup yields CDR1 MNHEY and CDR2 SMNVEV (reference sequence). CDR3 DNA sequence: TGTGCCAGCAGTTGGGTAGCGGGCCAAGAGACCCAGTACTTC. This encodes CASSWVAGQETQYF.

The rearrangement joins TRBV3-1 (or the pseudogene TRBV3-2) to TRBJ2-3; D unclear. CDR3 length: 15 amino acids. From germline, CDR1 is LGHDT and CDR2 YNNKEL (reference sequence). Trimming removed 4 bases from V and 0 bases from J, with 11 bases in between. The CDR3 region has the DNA TGTGCCAGCAGCCGTCTCAGCGCGAGCACAGATACGCAGTATTTT. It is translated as CASSRLSASTDTQYF.

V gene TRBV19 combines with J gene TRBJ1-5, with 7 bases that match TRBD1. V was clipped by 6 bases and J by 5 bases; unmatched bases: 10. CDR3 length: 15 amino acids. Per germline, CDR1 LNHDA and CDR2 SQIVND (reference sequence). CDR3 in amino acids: CASSTGTAQYQPQHF. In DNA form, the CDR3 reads TGTGCCAGTAGCACCGGGACAGCCCAATATCAGCCCCAGCATTTT.

The chain's CDR3 is CASSYRRGSSGNTIYF. DNA of the CDR3: TGTGCCAGCAGTTACAGGCGGGGTTCGTCTGGAAACACCATATATTTT. This sequence joins TRBV6-5 and TRBJ1-3; no reliable D call. The CDR3 consists of 16 residues. Trimming stripped 2 bases from V and 1 base from J, with 12 bases between. CDR1 MNHEY and CDR2 SVGAGI come from the germline V gene.

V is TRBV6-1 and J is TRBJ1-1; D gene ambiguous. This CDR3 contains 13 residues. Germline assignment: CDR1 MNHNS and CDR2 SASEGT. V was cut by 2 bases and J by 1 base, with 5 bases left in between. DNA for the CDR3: TGTGCCAGCAGTGAAACACCGAACACTGAAGCTTTCTTT. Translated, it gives CASSETPNTEAFF.

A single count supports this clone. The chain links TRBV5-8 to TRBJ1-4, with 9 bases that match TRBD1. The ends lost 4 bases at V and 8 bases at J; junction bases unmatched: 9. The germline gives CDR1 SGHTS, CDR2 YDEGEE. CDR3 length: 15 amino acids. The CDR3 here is CASSVRGTGREKLFF. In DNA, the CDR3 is TGTGCCAGCAGCGTAAGGGGGACAGGGCGAGAAAAACTGTTTTTT.

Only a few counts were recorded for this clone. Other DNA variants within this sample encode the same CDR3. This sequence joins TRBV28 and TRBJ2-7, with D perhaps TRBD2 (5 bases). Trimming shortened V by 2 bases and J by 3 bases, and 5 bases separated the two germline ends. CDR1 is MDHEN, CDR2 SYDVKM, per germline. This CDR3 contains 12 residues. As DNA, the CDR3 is TGTGCCAGCAGTTTACGGGACTACGAGCAGTACTTC. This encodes CASSLRDYEQYF. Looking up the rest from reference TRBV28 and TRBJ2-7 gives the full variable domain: DVKVTQSSRYLVKRTGEKVFLECVQDMDHENMFWYRQDPGLGLRLIYFSYDVKMKEKGDIPEGYSVSREKKERFSLILESASTNQTSMYLCASSLRDYEQYFGPGTRLTVT.

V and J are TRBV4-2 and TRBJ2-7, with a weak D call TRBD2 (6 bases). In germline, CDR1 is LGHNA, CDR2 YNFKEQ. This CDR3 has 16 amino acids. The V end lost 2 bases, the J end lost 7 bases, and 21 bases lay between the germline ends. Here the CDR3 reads CASSQRSGPQGREQYF. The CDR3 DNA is TGTGCCAGCAGCCAAAGAAGCGGGCCTCAGGGACGGGAGCAGTACTTC.

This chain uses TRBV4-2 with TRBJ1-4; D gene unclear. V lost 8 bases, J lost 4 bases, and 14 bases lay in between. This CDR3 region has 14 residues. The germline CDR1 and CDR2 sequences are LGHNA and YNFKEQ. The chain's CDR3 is CASANAGYNEKLFF. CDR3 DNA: TGTGCCAGCGCTAATGCCGGGTATAATGAAAAACTGTTTTTT.

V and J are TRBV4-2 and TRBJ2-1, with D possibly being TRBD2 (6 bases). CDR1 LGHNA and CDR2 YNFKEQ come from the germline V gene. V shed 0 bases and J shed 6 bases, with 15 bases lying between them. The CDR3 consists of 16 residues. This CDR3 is CASSQERRAGANEQFF. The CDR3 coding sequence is TGTGCCAGCAGCCAAGAACGGAGGGCCGGGGCCAATGAGCAGTTCTTC.

CDR3 residues: CASSQAGGRAVEQFF. The DNA of the CDR3 is TGCGCCAGCAGCCAAGCGGGCGGGAGGGCCGTAGAGCAGTTCTTC. The genes are TRBV4-3 and TRBJ2-1; 9 bases fit TRBD2. After removal of 1 base from V and 10 bases from J, the junction contained 8 bases not matched to a gene. The CDR3 length is 15 residues. CDR1 is LGHNA, CDR2 YSLEER, per germline.

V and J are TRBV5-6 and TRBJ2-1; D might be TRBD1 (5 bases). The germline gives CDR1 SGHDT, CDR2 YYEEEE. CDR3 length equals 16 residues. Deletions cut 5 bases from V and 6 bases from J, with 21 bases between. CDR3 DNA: TGTGCCAGCAGTTCTAGGCCCCAGGGAAAGTCCAATGAGCAGTTCTTC. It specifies CASSSRPQGKSNEQFF.

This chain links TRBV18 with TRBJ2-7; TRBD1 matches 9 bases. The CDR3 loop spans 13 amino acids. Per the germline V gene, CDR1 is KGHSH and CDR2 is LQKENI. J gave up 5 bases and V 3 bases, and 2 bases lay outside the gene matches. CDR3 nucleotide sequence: TGTGCCAGCTCACCTGACAGGGGGGACGAGCAGTACTTC. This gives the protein CASSPDRGDEQYF.

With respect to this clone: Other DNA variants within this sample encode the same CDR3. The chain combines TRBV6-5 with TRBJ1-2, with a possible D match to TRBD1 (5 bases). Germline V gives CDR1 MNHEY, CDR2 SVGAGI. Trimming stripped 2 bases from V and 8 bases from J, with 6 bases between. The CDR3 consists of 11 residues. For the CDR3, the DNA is TGTGCCAGCAGTTACGGGGGGGGCTACACCTTC. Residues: CASSYGGGYTF.

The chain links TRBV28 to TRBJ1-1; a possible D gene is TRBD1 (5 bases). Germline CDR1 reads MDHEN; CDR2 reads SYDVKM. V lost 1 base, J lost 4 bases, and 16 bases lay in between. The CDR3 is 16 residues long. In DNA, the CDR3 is TGTGCCAGCAGTTTATCTGTGGCAGGGAGGGCCACTGAAGCTTTCTTT. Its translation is CASSLSVAGRATEAFF.

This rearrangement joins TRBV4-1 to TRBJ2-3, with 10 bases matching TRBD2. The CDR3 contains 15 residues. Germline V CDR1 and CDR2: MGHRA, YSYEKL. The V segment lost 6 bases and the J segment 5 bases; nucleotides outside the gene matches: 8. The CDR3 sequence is CASRIAGGSKDTQYF. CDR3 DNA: TGCGCCAGCAGAATAGCGGGAGGATCGAAAGATACGCAGTATTTT.

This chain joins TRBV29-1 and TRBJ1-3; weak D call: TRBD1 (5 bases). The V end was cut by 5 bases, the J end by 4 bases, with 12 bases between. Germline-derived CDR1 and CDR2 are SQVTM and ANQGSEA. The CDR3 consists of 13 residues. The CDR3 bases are TGCAGCGTTCAACAGGCTACGGGAAACACCATATATTTT. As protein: CSVQQATGNTIYF.

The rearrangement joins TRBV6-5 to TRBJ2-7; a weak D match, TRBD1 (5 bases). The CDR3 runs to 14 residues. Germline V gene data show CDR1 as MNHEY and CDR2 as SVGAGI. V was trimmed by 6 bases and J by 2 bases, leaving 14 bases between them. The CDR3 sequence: CASRGQGSTYEQYF. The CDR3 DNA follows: TGTGCCAGCAGGGGTCAGGGAAGCACCTACGAGCAGTACTTC.

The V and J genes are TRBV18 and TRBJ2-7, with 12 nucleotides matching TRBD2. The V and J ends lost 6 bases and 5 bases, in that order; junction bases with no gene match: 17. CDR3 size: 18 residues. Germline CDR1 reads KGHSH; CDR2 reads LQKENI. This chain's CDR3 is CASSRLGGTSGFNHEQYF. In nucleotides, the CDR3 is TGTGCCAGCTCCCGACTTGGGGGGACTAGCGGGTTCAACCACGAGCAGTACTTC.

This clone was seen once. The CDR3 region has the DNA TGTGCCAGCAGCAAAGGGGTTAGCTCCCTAAACTACGAGCAGTACTTC. It translates to CASSKGVSSLNYEQYF. V is TRBV21-1 and J is TRBJ2-7; TRBD2 is the table's D call and was not checked against the DNA. TRBV21-1 is designated a pseudogene. This CDR3 has 16 residues.

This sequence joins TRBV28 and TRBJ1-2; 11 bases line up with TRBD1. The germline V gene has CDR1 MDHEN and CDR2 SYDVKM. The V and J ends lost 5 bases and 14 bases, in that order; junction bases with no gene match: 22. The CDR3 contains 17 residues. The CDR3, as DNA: TGTGCCAGCAGTCCTGGACAGGGGGCCGGCCTCTTCTATGGCTGGACCTTC. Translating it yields CASSPGQGAGLFYGWTF.

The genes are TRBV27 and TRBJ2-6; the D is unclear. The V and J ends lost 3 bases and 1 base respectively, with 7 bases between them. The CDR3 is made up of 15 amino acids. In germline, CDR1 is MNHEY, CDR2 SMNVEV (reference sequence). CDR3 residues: CASSLHLSGANVLTF. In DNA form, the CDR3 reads TGTGCCAGCAGTTTGCACCTATCTGGGGCCAACGTCCTGACTTTC.

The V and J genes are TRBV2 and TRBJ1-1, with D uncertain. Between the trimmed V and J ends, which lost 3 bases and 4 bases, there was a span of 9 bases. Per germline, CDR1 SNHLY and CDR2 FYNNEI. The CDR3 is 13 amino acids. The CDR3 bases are TGTGCCAGCAGTGAGGGCCGGCGCACTGAAGCTTTCTTT. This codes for CASSEGRRTEAFF.